This TCR beta chain was identified in a study of T cells after posttransplantation cyclophosphamide. Findings and caveats of the study: Skin or GI-infiltrating T cells shared few TRB sequences with blood. Recipient CMV seropositivity and CMV reactivation strongly tracked TRB clonality.

Looked up from germline, CDR1 is SGHTA and CDR2 is FQGNSA. The CDR3 has 15 residues. Losses at the gene ends were 3 bases for V and 5 bases for J; bases not matched to a gene: 4. For this clone: Its antigen is undetermined.

This table comes from immunoSEQ multiplex PCR, and its TCRdb copy is limited to in-frame clones, with some not included. The sample carries some 5,500 clones, roughly 98% recorded once. This related bone marrow graft donor gave peripheral blood on the day of marrow donation. The TCR originated in a man between 35 and 55 years old in good health, CMV-negative, and a related stem cell transplant donor. The chain carries TRBV7-2 and TRBJ2-1; the match to TRBD1 covers 10 bases. The material sequenced was memory CD4+ T cells sorted from PBMCs. The CDR3 protein is CASSFWDRGNNEQFF. CDR3 DNA: TGTGCCAGCAGCTTTTGGGACAGGGGAAACAATGAGCAGTTCTTC.